These 4 T cell receptor beta chains came from one sample sequenced in a study of blood T cell repertoires in COVID-19. Clones were read by immunoSEQ multiplex PCR, and TCRdb kept only the in-frame ones, dropping some. The sample lists 450,000 or so clones, approximately 91% occurring once. Sequences were obtained from peripheral blood. Every receptor here comes from a woman aged 40 to 50 with COVID-19, enrolled during active disease.

This clone was counted once. The chain employs TRBV5-6 and TRBJ1-3; TRBD1 aligns across 10 bases. The V gene's germline CDR1 is SGHDT and CDR2 YYEEEE. The ends lost 5 bases at V and 4 bases at J; junction bases unmatched: 3. The CDR3 is 14 residues long. CDR3 protein: CASSSTGGGNTIYF. The CDR3 coding sequence is TGTGCCAGCAGTTCGACAGGGGGCGGAAACACCATATATTTT.

The V and J genes are TRBV6-2 or TRBV6-3 and TRBJ2-5; 7 nucleotides match TRBD1. Per the germline V gene, CDR1 is MNHEY and CDR2 is SVGEGT. The length of the CDR3 is 14 residues. After removal of 2 bases from V and 2 bases from J, the junction contained 2 bases not matched to a gene. CDR3 loop: CASSYDRDQETQYF. The CDR3, as DNA: TGTGCCAGCAGTTACGACAGGGATCAAGAGACCCAGTACTTC.

On this clone: Germline and junction disagree at one end, which may indicate a read error. The chain employs TRBV19 and TRBJ2-5; 11 nucleotides line up with TRBD2. This CDR3 region has 18 residues. The germline CDR1 and CDR2 sequences are LNHDA and SQIVND (reference sequence). CDR3 sequence: CASGIWTSGLKGQETQYF. The CDR3 nucleotides are TGTGCCAGTGGTATTTGGACTAGCGGGTTAAAGGGACAAGAGACCCAGTACTTC. Supplemented by reference TRBV19 and TRBJ2-5, the full variable domain reads DGGITQSPKYLFRKEGQNVTLSCEQNLNHDAMYWYRQDPGQGLRLIYYSQIVNDFQKGDIAEGYSVSREKKESFPLTVTSAQKNPTAFYLCASGIWTSGLKGQETQYFGPGTRLLVL.

This rearrangement joins TRBV28 to TRBJ2-1, with D uncertain. The germline V gene has CDR1 MDHEN and CDR2 SYDVKM. The CDR3 is 12 residues long. The V end lost 1 base, the J end lost 10 bases, and 8 bases lay between the germline ends. The DNA of the CDR3 is TGTGCCAGCAGTTTATCCACAATGGAGCAGTTCTTC. The encoded protein is CASSLSTMEQFF.